This T cell receptor beta chain was captured by sequencing in a study of T cells in Graves' hyperthyroidism and ophthalmopathy. There are a few counts of this clonotype. What it recognizes is unknown. Findings of the study overall: Before onset, by a median of about six months, the model predicted ophthalmopathy.

Uncontrolled infection, other autoimmune disease, pregnancy or lactation barred patients from enrollment. Diagnoses were made from clinical symptoms, serum measures (thyroxine and TRAb), thyroid ultrasound and orbital computed tomography. TCR beta CDR3 sequences were amplified from RNA transcripts. A first-round RT-PCR of the TCR CDR3 used the HTBI primer set. TCRdb re-derived calls from the multiplex PCR reads in MiXCR, one entry per CDR3 protein. The sample carries about 380,000 distinct CDR3 sequences, roughly 20% recorded once. Germline V lookup: CDR1 SGHDT, CDR2 YYEEEE. This CDR3 is built from 14 residues. J gave up 9 bases and V 1 base, and 5 bases lay outside the gene matches.

The specimen was blood. The sequence derives from a man aged 18 to 30 with Graves' ophthalmopathy. This chain joins TRBV5-6 and TRBJ1-5; 9 bases map to TRBD1. The DNA of the CDR3 is TGTGCCAGCAGCTTGAACAGGGGGCGAGGGCCCCAGCATTTT. Its protein product is CASSLNRGRGPQHF. Using reference TRBV5-6 and TRBJ1-5 for the parts outside the CDR3, the full variable domain is DAGVTQSPTHLIKTRGQQVTLRCSPKSGHDTVSWYQQALGQGPQFIFQYYEEEERQRGNFPDRFSGHQFPNYSSELNVNALLLGDSALYLCASSLNRGRGPQHFGDGTRLSIL.